The 12 T cell receptor beta chains below come from one sample, sequenced in a study of T-cell memory formation after mild COVID-19. TCRdb re-called the 5' RACE reads through MiXCR, storing one row per CDR3 protein. The profile shows hundreds of thousands of distinct CDR3 sequences, approximately 19% of them singletons. Sequenced input: PBMCs or a T cell subset sorted from them (not recorded which). The receptors come from an adult woman who had mild COVID-19 (a few samples of this study predate the infection). Cell type and time point are not known.

This clonotype came up a few times. The V gene is TRBV5-1, the J gene TRBJ2-7; 7 bases map to TRBD2. Germline V gives CDR1 SGHRS, CDR2 YFSETQ. The junction had 7 bases not matched to a gene; V was cut back by 4 bases and J by 3 bases. The CDR3 is made up of 14 amino acids. CDR3 in DNA: TGCGCCAGCAGCCCGGCCGCGGGGGACTACGAGCAGTACTTC. Residues: CASSPAAGDYEQYF.

The table lists this clonotype with a few counts. The CDR3 loop reads CASRGKGVTYEQYF. The CDR3, as DNA: TGTGCCAGCAGAGGAAAAGGAGTAACCTACGAGCAGTACTTC. The rearrangement uses TRBV27 and TRBJ2-7, with D unclear. CDR3 length: 14 residues. Trimming pared 6 bases from V and 2 bases from J, leaving 14 bases between. From germline, CDR1 is MNHEY and CDR2 SMNVEV (reference sequence).

This clonotype has only a few counts. The chain recombines TRBV20-1 with TRBJ1-2; the match to TRBD1 covers 7 bases. Germline V gene data show CDR1 as DFQATT and CDR2 as SNEGSKA (reference sequence). The trim removed 3 bases at V and 3 bases at J, leaving 1 base unmatched. CDR3 length: 12 residues. CDR3 in amino acids: CSASTGDYGYTF. CDR3 DNA sequence: TGCAGTGCTAGCACAGGGGACTATGGCTACACCTTC.

This clonotype has just a few counts. This sequence joins TRBV27 and TRBJ1-1; D may be TRBD1 (5 bases). The CDR3 sequence is 13 residues long. The V gene lost 3 bases and the J gene lost 4 bases, with 9 bases spanning the gap. CDR1 and CDR2 from the germline V gene are MNHEY and SMNVEV (reference sequence). CDR3 loop: CASSLDGTTEAFF. The CDR3 DNA is TGTGCCAGCAGTTTGGACGGGACCACTGAAGCTTTCTTT.

This chain connects TRBV5-1 to TRBJ2-7; D is undetermined. V shed 2 bases and J shed 2 bases, with 17 bases lying between them. From germline, CDR1 is SGHRS and CDR2 YFSETQ. There are 16 residues in the CDR3. CDR3 coding DNA: TGCGCCAGCAGCTTCCAGCCGGCTCTAGGGCCCTACGAGCAGTACTTC. This sequence encodes CASSFQPALGPYEQYF.

This clonotype was counted only a few times. J is TRBJ2-3 and V is TRBV20-1, with TRBD2 matching over 11 bases. Germline CDR1 is DFQATT and CDR2 is SNEGSKA (reference sequence). This CDR3 is built from 15 residues. V was clipped by 6 bases and J by 2 bases; unmatched bases: 7. In nucleotides, the CDR3 is TGCAGTGCACCCCGACTAGCGGGAAACACAGATACGCAGTATTTT. It translates to CSAPRLAGNTDTQYF.

This clonotype has a handful of counts. The J gene is TRBJ2-1, the V gene TRBV6-5; 7 nucleotides match TRBD1. The germline gives CDR1 MNHEY, CDR2 SVGAGI. The CDR3 has 12 amino acids. Trimming cost V 6 bases and J 6 bases; bases outside gene matches: 2. In nucleotides, the CDR3 is TGTGCCAGCAGACGACAGGGCAATGAGCAGTTCTTC. This gives the protein CASRRQGNEQFF.

The genes are TRBV30 and TRBJ1-2; maybe TRBD1 (6 bases). Trimming removed 3 bases at V and 4 bases at J, with 18 bases between. Per the germline V gene, CDR1 is GTSNPN and CDR2 is SVGIG (reference sequence). This CDR3 comprises 15 residues. CDR3 in amino acids: CAWRANRERGYGYTF. The CDR3 region has the DNA TGTGCCTGGAGGGCAAACAGGGAAAGAGGCTATGGCTACACCTTC.

In its sample, this clonotype was seen a few times. This chain connects TRBV5-1 to TRBJ1-5; possibly TRBD1 for D (5 bases). This CDR3 has 13 residues. V was shortened by 5 bases and J by 7 bases, with 13 bases between the two germline ends. In germline, CDR1 is SGHRS, CDR2 YFSETQ. CDR3 amino acids: CASSWEGAQPQHF. The CDR3 nucleotides are TGCGCCAGCAGTTGGGAAGGGGCCCAGCCCCAGCATTTT. The full variable domain, its missing parts supplied by reference TRBV5-1 and TRBJ1-5, is KAGVTQTPRYLIKTRGQQVTLSCSPISGHRSVSWYQQTPGQGLQFLFEYFSETQRNKGNFPGRFSGRQFSNSRSEMNVSTLELGDSALYLCASSWEGAQPQHFGDGTRLSIL.

The table lists this clonotype with a few counts. The rearrangement uses TRBV7-9 and TRBJ1-2; D perhaps matches TRBD1 (5 bases). Trimming removed 0 bases at V and 8 bases at J, with 16 bases between. Germline CDR1 is SEHNR and CDR2 is FQNEAQ (reference sequence). The CDR3 runs to 15 residues. In DNA, the CDR3 is TGTGCCAGCAGCTTAGCCACAGGCGGTATGTGGGGCTACACCTTC. Amino acid sequence: CASSLATGGMWGYTF.

There are a few counts of this clonotype. The CDR3: CSATLTSRYGYTF. The CDR3 nucleotides read TGCAGTGCTACCCTAACCTCTCGGTATGGCTACACCTTC. The chain has TRBV20-1 and TRBJ1-2; D unresolved. V lost 4 bases and J 5 bases, leaving 14 bases between the germline ends. Germline V CDR1 and CDR2: DFQATT, SNEGSKA (reference sequence). The CDR3 totals 13 residues.

This clonotype appeared many times. The J gene is TRBJ2-2, the V gene TRBV12-3 or TRBV12-4; D remains unclear. The V end lost 7 bases, the J end lost 4 bases, and 16 bases lay between the germline ends. The CDR3 extends over 15 amino acids. For the CDR3, the DNA is TGTGCCAGCAAAATGGTGGGCCGTGGCACCGGGGAGCTGTTTTTT. This sequence encodes CASKMVGRGTGELFF.